A selection of T cell receptor beta chains follows, all from one sample in a study of blood T cells in healthy people across ages. MiXCR was run by TCRdb on the 5' RACE reads, yielding one entry per CDR3 protein. The sample lists around 1.1 million distinct CDR3 sequences, approximately 38% seen once, with around 14% in the top ten. Material for sequencing was blood. The receptors were gathered from a man in his late teens or twenties in good health. Each CDR3 is given with its conserved first and last residue. Fields, in order: D gene, J gene, clone size, V gene, CDR3 length, CDR3 DNA, CDR3 protein. The D gene is left open where the match is weak. Rows may omit the clone size; those that give it use once, few, many or a size class.

D gene: -
J gene: TRBJ2-1
clone size: -
V gene: TRBV5-6
CDR3 length: 13
CDR3 DNA: TGTGCCAACAGCTCCGGCCGTTCCAATGAGCAGTTCTTC
CDR3 protein: CANSSGRSNEQFF

D gene: TRBD2
J gene: TRBJ2-3
clone size: few
V gene: TRBV20-1
CDR3 length: 14
CDR3 DNA: TGCAGTGCGCGACTAGCGGGGGGGGTAGATACGCAGTATTTT
CDR3 protein: CSARLAGGVDTQYF

D gene: -
J gene: TRBJ1-1
clone size: -
V gene: TRBV5-1
CDR3 length: 15
CDR3 DNA: TGCGCCAGCAGCTTCGATGCCGAGCTTCCGAGTTTGGCTTTCTTT
CDR3 protein: CASSFDAELPSLAFF

D gene: TRBD1
J gene: TRBJ2-7
clone size: many
V gene: TRBV9
CDR3 length: 12
CDR3 DNA: TGTGCCAGCGGGACAGGGTTCTACGAGCAGTACTTC
CDR3 protein: CASGTGFYEQYF

D gene: -
J gene: TRBJ2-7
clone size: few
V gene: TRBV6-2/TRBV6-3
CDR3 length: 14
CDR3 DNA: TGTGCCAGCAGTTGGCACAAGTCGTCCTACGAGCAGTACTTC
CDR3 protein: CASSWHKSSYEQYF

D gene: -
J gene: TRBJ2-2
clone size: few
V gene: TRBV20-1
CDR3 length: 13
CDR3 DNA: TGCAGTGCTATATCGGGGAACACCGGGGAGCTGTTTTTT
CDR3 protein: CSAISGNTGELFF

D gene: TRBD1
J gene: TRBJ2-1
clone size: -
V gene: TRBV6-2/TRBV6-3
CDR3 length: 16
CDR3 DNA: TGTGCCAGCCTGAATTCCGGGACAGGGGTTCCCAATGAGCAGTTCTTC
CDR3 protein: CASLNSGTGVPNEQFF

D gene: -
J gene: TRBJ2-7
clone size: many
V gene: TRBV7-2
CDR3 length: 11
CDR3 DNA: TGTGCCAGCAGCTTATCTGTTACCCAGTACTTC
CDR3 protein: CASSLSVTQYF

D gene: TRBD1
J gene: TRBJ1-5
clone size: few
V gene: TRBV13
CDR3 length: 15
CDR3 DNA: TGTGCCAGCAGCTTAGGACAGGGGGCTGATCAGCCCCAGCATTTT
CDR3 protein: CASSLGQGADQPQHF

D gene: -
J gene: TRBJ1-1
clone size: many
V gene: TRBV7-9
CDR3 length: 12
CDR3 DNA: TGTGCCAGCAGCTTCATGAACACTGAAGCTTTCTTT
CDR3 protein: CASSFMNTEAFF

D gene: -
J gene: TRBJ1-1
clone size: -
V gene: TRBV12-3/TRBV12-4
CDR3 length: 11
CDR3 DNA: TGTGCCAGCAGCCCGCAACAGGGATCTTTCTTT
CDR3 protein: CASSPQQGSFF

D gene: TRBD2
J gene: TRBJ2-7
clone size: few
V gene: TRBV20-1
CDR3 length: 14
CDR3 DNA: TGCAGTGCTCGCGGGGGACTAGTGGGGTACGAGCAGTACTTC
CDR3 protein: CSARGGLVGYEQYF

D gene: TRBD2
J gene: TRBJ2-3
clone size: -
V gene: TRBV7-2
CDR3 length: 18
CDR3 DNA: TGTGCCAGCAGCTCGAGAAGTATGACTAGCCGGGTCACAGATACGCAGTATTTT
CDR3 protein: CASSSRSMTSRVTDTQYF

D gene: TRBD1
J gene: TRBJ1-1
clone size: -
V gene: TRBV12-3/TRBV12-4
CDR3 length: 14
CDR3 DNA: TGTGCCAGCAGGGCGGACAGGGCAAACACTGAAGCTTTCTTT
CDR3 protein: CASRADRANTEAFF

D gene: -
J gene: TRBJ1-5
clone size: -
V gene: TRBV7-2
CDR3 length: 14
CDR3 DNA: TGTGCCAGCAGCTTAGCGCCGGATAATCAGCCCCAGCATTTT
CDR3 protein: CASSLAPDNQPQHF

D gene: -
J gene: TRBJ1-3
clone size: -
V gene: TRBV7-8
CDR3 length: 17
CDR3 DNA: TGTGCCAGCAGCTTGAGGGATTCGGGGGCGGATAGAAACACCATATATTTT
CDR3 protein: CASSLRDSGADRNTIYF

D gene: -
J gene: TRBJ2-5
clone size: -
V gene: TRBV20-1
CDR3 length: 13
CDR3 DNA: TGCAGTGCTAGTGGGCAGGGGATCTACGGGCAGTACTTC
CDR3 protein: CSASGQGIYGQYF

D gene: TRBD2
J gene: TRBJ2-3
clone size: few
V gene: TRBV3-1
CDR3 length: 18
CDR3 DNA: TGTGCCAGCAGCCACTTGGGGACTAGCGGGGGCCCCCGGGATACGCAGTATTTT
CDR3 protein: CASSHLGTSGGPRDTQYF

D gene: -
J gene: TRBJ2-7
clone size: -
V gene: TRBV13
CDR3 length: 17
CDR3 DNA: TGTGCCAGCAGCTTATTATCCCTTAACGGGGAAGGCTACGAGCAGTACTTC
CDR3 protein: CASSLLSLNGEGYEQYF

D gene: -
J gene: TRBJ1-2
clone size: -
V gene: TRBV7-8
CDR3 length: 15
CDR3 DNA: TGTGCCAGCAGCTTAAAATTAGGCACCAACTATGGCTACACCTTC
CDR3 protein: CASSLKLGTNYGYTF

D gene: -
J gene: TRBJ1-1
clone size: -
V gene: TRBV7-2
CDR3 length: 15
CDR3 DNA: TGTGCCAGCAGCCCCACAGGGTCGACGATCACTGAAGCTTTCTTT
CDR3 protein: CASSPTGSTITEAFF

D gene: -
J gene: TRBJ2-3
clone size: -
V gene: TRBV2
CDR3 length: 15
CDR3 DNA: TGTGCCAGCAGTCGGGACCGTTTGGGTACAGATACGCAGTATTTT
CDR3 protein: CASSRDRLGTDTQYF

D gene: TRBD1
J gene: TRBJ2-3
clone size: -
V gene: TRBV25-1
CDR3 length: 15
CDR3 DNA: TGTGCCAGCAGTGTCGACAGGGGGAGCACAGATACGCAGTATTTT
CDR3 protein: CASSVDRGSTDTQYF

D gene: -
J gene: TRBJ1-6
clone size: few
V gene: TRBV4-2
CDR3 length: 21
CDR3 DNA: TGTGCCAGCAGCCAAGATCCAGCGCAGCCAGGGAGCAGCACCTATAATTCACCCCTCCACTTT
CDR3 protein: CASSQDPAQPGSSTYNSPLHF

D gene: -
J gene: TRBJ2-5
clone size: few
V gene: TRBV7-2
CDR3 length: 15
CDR3 DNA: TGTGCCAGCAGCTCGGGACCATTTTACCCAGAGACCCAGTACTTC
CDR3 protein: CASSSGPFYPETQYF

D gene: TRBD2
J gene: TRBJ2-3
clone size: -
V gene: TRBV7-2
CDR3 length: 15
CDR3 DNA: TGTGCCAGCAGCCAAGCGGGATTCCCCAAGGGTACGCAGTATTTT
CDR3 protein: CASSQAGFPKGTQYF

D gene: -
J gene: TRBJ1-1
clone size: -
V gene: TRBV12-3/TRBV12-4
CDR3 length: 18
CDR3 DNA: TGTGCCAGCAGTTTAGAAGGCAGTGGAACCATAATTAACACTGAAGCTTTCTTT
CDR3 protein: CASSLEGSGTIINTEAFF

D gene: -
J gene: TRBJ1-4
clone size: -
V gene: TRBV7-9
CDR3 length: 16
CDR3 DNA: TGTGCCAGCAGCCCGACCACCGTCGCAACTAATGAAAAACTGTTTTTT
CDR3 protein: CASSPTTVATNEKLFF

D gene: -
J gene: TRBJ1-1
clone size: -
V gene: TRBV20-1
CDR3 length: 15
CDR3 DNA: TGCAGTGCTATAGGCGGCGGCCCCATGAACACTGAAGCTTTCTTT
CDR3 protein: CSAIGGGPMNTEAFF

D gene: TRBD1
J gene: TRBJ1-3
clone size: -
V gene: TRBV29-1
CDR3 length: 14
CDR3 DNA: TGCAGCGTTGAAGAGGACAGGGCTGGAAACACCATATATTTT
CDR3 protein: CSVEEDRAGNTIYF

D gene: -
J gene: TRBJ2-1
clone size: few
V gene: TRBV7-3
CDR3 length: 20
CDR3 DNA: TGTGCCAGCAGCTTAACGTCAAACAATATAGCGGATAGCTCCTACAATGAGCAGTTCTTC
CDR3 protein: CASSLTSNNIADSSYNEQFF

D gene: -
J gene: TRBJ1-1
clone size: -
V gene: TRBV9
CDR3 length: 15
CDR3 DNA: TGTGCCAGCAGCGCGTCCGTGACACTCAACACTGAAGCTTTCTTT
CDR3 protein: CASSASVTLNTEAFF

D gene: TRBD1
J gene: TRBJ1-5
clone size: -
V gene: TRBV6-2/TRBV6-3
CDR3 length: 15
CDR3 DNA: TGTGCCAGCAGTCTCCCAGGGGGTAGCAATCAGCCCCAGCATTTT
CDR3 protein: CASSLPGGSNQPQHF

D gene: TRBD1
J gene: TRBJ1-1
clone size: -
V gene: TRBV30
CDR3 length: 14
CDR3 DNA: TGTGCCTGGAGTACTATCACAGGGGGCACTGAAGCTTTCTTT
CDR3 protein: CAWSTITGGTEAFF

D gene: TRBD1
J gene: TRBJ2-7
clone size: few
V gene: TRBV19
CDR3 length: 17
CDR3 DNA: TGTGCCAGTAGTATAGGGGCCGGGACAGGGGGAACCTACGAGCAGTACTTC
CDR3 protein: CASSIGAGTGGTYEQYF

D gene: -
J gene: TRBJ1-2
clone size: -
V gene: TRBV7-2
CDR3 length: 13
CDR3 DNA: TGTGCCAGCAGCCCCTCACAGGGATACGGCTACACCTTC
CDR3 protein: CASSPSQGYGYTF

D gene: TRBD2
J gene: TRBJ2-1
clone size: -
V gene: TRBV4-3
CDR3 length: 19
CDR3 DNA: TGCGCCAGCAGCCAAGATGGACTAGCGGGGTTAAAAGTGGGCAATGAGCAGTTCTTC
CDR3 protein: CASSQDGLAGLKVGNEQFF

D gene: -
J gene: TRBJ1-5
clone size: -
V gene: TRBV2
CDR3 length: 15
CDR3 DNA: TGTGCAACAGCCGAATTTGGGCAGAAAGATCAGCCCCAGCATTTT
CDR3 protein: CATAEFGQKDQPQHF

D gene: -
J gene: TRBJ1-2
clone size: -
V gene: TRBV6-5
CDR3 length: 16
CDR3 DNA: TGTGCCAGCAGTTTGAACCGGGACCTCAGTGCCTATGGCTACACCTTC
CDR3 protein: CASSLNRDLSAYGYTF

D gene: TRBD2
J gene: TRBJ2-1
clone size: -
V gene: TRBV19
CDR3 length: 16
CDR3 DNA: TGTGCCAGTAGTCCGGAGACTAGCGGGGGGAGCAATGAGCAGTTCTTC
CDR3 protein: CASSPETSGGSNEQFF

D gene: -
J gene: TRBJ2-4
clone size: -
V gene: TRBV3-1
CDR3 length: 13
CDR3 DNA: TGTGCCAGCAGCCAAGATGGATGGGACATTCAGTACTTC
CDR3 protein: CASSQDGWDIQYF

D gene: -
J gene: TRBJ1-2
clone size: -
V gene: TRBV4-1
CDR3 length: 17
CDR3 DNA: TGCGCCAGCAGCCTAATAACTAGGGGAATCGGGTCCCATGGCTACACCTTC
CDR3 protein: CASSLITRGIGSHGYTF

D gene: -
J gene: TRBJ2-1
clone size: -
V gene: TRBV19
CDR3 length: 12
CDR3 DNA: TGTGCCAGTAGTCCATATTACGATGAGCAGTTCTTC
CDR3 protein: CASSPYYDEQFF

D gene: TRBD1
J gene: TRBJ2-7
clone size: few
V gene: TRBV13
CDR3 length: 15
CDR3 DNA: TGTGCCAGCAGCTTAGCAGGGGGCGGTAGGTACGAGCAGTACTTC
CDR3 protein: CASSLAGGGRYEQYF

D gene: -
J gene: TRBJ2-1
clone size: many
V gene: TRBV4-2
CDR3 length: 14
CDR3 DNA: TGTGCCAGCAGCCAAAAACGCACCAACAATGAGCAGTTCTTC
CDR3 protein: CASSQKRTNNEQFF

D gene: -
J gene: TRBJ2-1
clone size: -
V gene: TRBV28
CDR3 length: 20
CDR3 DNA: TGTGCCAGCAGTTTGGGGGGGACAAAACCCCCGTTGGGATTCTACAATGAGCAGTTCTTC
CDR3 protein: CASSLGGTKPPLGFYNEQFF

D gene: TRBD1
J gene: TRBJ2-3
clone size: -
V gene: TRBV6-2/TRBV6-3
CDR3 length: 17
CDR3 DNA: TGTGCCAGCAGTTACCCGGGCAGGGGGAGTTACACAGATACGCAGTATTTT
CDR3 protein: CASSYPGRGSYTDTQYF

D gene: -
J gene: TRBJ1-1
clone size: -
V gene: TRBV7-8
CDR3 length: 12
CDR3 DNA: TGTGCCTGCAGCTTAGAGGGAACTGAAGCTTTCTTT
CDR3 protein: CACSLEGTEAFF

D gene: -
J gene: TRBJ1-6
clone size: -
V gene: TRBV5-1
CDR3 length: 14
CDR3 DNA: TGCGCCAGCAGCTTGAGCCAGGGAAATTCACCCCTCCACTTT
CDR3 protein: CASSLSQGNSPLHF

D gene: -
J gene: TRBJ2-5
clone size: few
V gene: TRBV5-1
CDR3 length: 15
CDR3 DNA: TGCGCCAGCAGCTTGGGAGGAAGCCTCAAAGAGACCCAGTACTTC
CDR3 protein: CASSLGGSLKETQYF

D gene: -
J gene: TRBJ2-1
clone size: -
V gene: TRBV5-1
CDR3 length: 16
CDR3 DNA: TGCGCCAGCAGCCGCAGGGTCCAACCACCCTACAATGAGCAGTTCTTC
CDR3 protein: CASSRRVQPPYNEQFF

D gene: -
J gene: TRBJ1-4
clone size: -
V gene: TRBV7-2
CDR3 length: 14
CDR3 DNA: TGTGCCAGCAGCCCGGGGGCGTTCAATGAAAAACTGTTTTTT
CDR3 protein: CASSPGAFNEKLFF

D gene: -
J gene: TRBJ2-3
clone size: -
V gene: TRBV6-2/TRBV6-3
CDR3 length: 17
CDR3 DNA: TGTGCCAGCCTAACCCCGGGACATCGACCTAGCACAGATACGCAGTATTTT
CDR3 protein: CASLTPGHRPSTDTQYF

D gene: TRBD1
J gene: TRBJ1-2
clone size: -
V gene: TRBV6-5
CDR3 length: 15
CDR3 DNA: TGTGCCAGCAGTACCGGACAGGGCCGTGGCTATGGCTACACCTTC
CDR3 protein: CASSTGQGRGYGYTF